The 5 T cell receptor beta chains below were found in one sample sequenced in a study of beta chain features in type 1 diabetes (dated by TCRdb to 2016 to 2018). The library was produced with the immunoSEQ multiplex PCR assay. The entire isolated RNA was reverse transcribed using the High Capacity cDNA Reverse Transcription Kit, and thus expressed TCRB transcripts were sequenced. Entries here come from immuneACCESS through TCRdb and include only in-frame sequences with V and J called. Some clones fail to appear in such tables; in the studies checked, an unresolved V gene covers under half of the shortfall, and the cause of the remainder is unknown. The table for this sample lists 300,000 to 350,000 clones; 14% of them were counted only once. The top ten hold over 5.5% of the sample. Material for sequencing was central memory CD4+ T cells from blood. The source is a man aged 25 to 45 in good health.

This chain uses TRBV9 with TRBJ1-6, with no clear D. The V end lost 4 bases, the J end lost 7 bases, and 12 bases lay between the germline ends. This CDR3 is 14 amino acids long. Per the germline V gene, CDR1 is SGDLS and CDR2 is YYNGEE. This CDR3 reads CASSLDPSNSPLHF. For the CDR3, the DNA is TGTGCCAGCAGCCTAGACCCCTCGAATTCACCCCTCCACTTT.

This clone was counted between two and nine times. The V gene is TRBV28, the J gene TRBJ2-5; 10 bases match TRBD2. CDR1 and CDR2 (germline): MDHEN, SYDVKM. There are 15 residues in the CDR3. The ends lost 6 bases at V and 0 bases at J; junction bases unmatched: 4. CDR3 coding DNA: TGTGCCAGCAGCGATAGCGGGGGGTACCAAGAGACCCAGTACTTC. This sequence encodes CASSDSGGYQETQYF. Full variable domain (remainder filled in from reference TRBV28 and TRBJ2-5): DVKVTQSSRYLVKRTGEKVFLECVQDMDHENMFWYRQDPGLGLRLIYFSYDVKMKEKGDIPEGYSVSREKKERFSLILESASTNQTSMYLCASSDSGGYQETQYFGPGTRLLVL.

V and J are TRBV19 and TRBJ2-5; 7 bases align to TRBD2. CDR3 length: 15 amino acids. The germline V gene has CDR1 LNHDA and CDR2 SQIVND (reference sequence). The J segment lost 5 bases and the V segment lost 5 bases, leaving 11 bases of the junction unmatched. CDR3 coding DNA: TGTGCCAGTAGTTCTCAGGGCGGGAGCGGGGAGACCCAGTACTTC. Translating gives CASSSQGGSGETQYF.

This chain connects TRBV5-4 to TRBJ2-2; perhaps TRBD1 as D (5 bases). Per germline, CDR1 SGHNT and CDR2 YYREEE (reference sequence). Deletions cut 2 bases from V and 4 bases from J, with 15 bases between. This CDR3 has 16 residues. The chain's CDR3 is CASSFPGRESTGELFF. CDR3 sequence (DNA): TGTGCCAGCAGCTTCCCCGGCAGGGAAAGCACCGGGGAGCTGTTTTTT.

The chain has TRBV28 and TRBJ1-4, with D perhaps TRBD1 (6 bases). The CDR3 loop spans 15 amino acids. Germline V gives CDR1 MDHEN, CDR2 SYDVKM. V was clipped by 3 bases and J by 3 bases, with 11 bases between them. The DNA of the CDR3 is TGTGCCAGCAGTTTTCCCGCAGGGGCTAATGAAAAACTGTTTTTT. This gives the protein CASSFPAGANEKLFF. The whole variable domain, filled in from reference TRBV28 and TRBJ1-4, reads DVKVTQSSRYLVKRTGEKVFLECVQDMDHENMFWYRQDPGLGLRLIYFSYDVKMKEKGDIPEGYSVSREKKERFSLILESASTNQTSMYLCASSFPAGANEKLFFGSGTQLSVL.